These 10 T cell receptor beta chains share one sample of origin, sequenced in a study of cytomegalovirus exposure and HLA in healthy donors. Primers included in the PCR were 60 Vbeta and 13 Jbeta primers. Measured with immunoSEQ multiplex PCR; TCRdb has only the in-frame clones, and not every one. The sample lists roughly 150,000 clones; 60% to 80% were seen once. The sequenced material came from PBMCs. The receptors were gathered from a male donor in good health and CMV-seronegative.

The chain joins TRBV6-6 to TRBJ2-7, with 8 nucleotides matching TRBD2. Germline V gene lookup returns CDR1 MNHNY and CDR2 SVGAGI (reference sequence). This CDR3 contains 14 residues. V lost 10 bases to trimming and J lost 0 bases; unmatched junction nucleotides: 8. This CDR3 reads CAISGALSSYEQYF. In DNA form, the CDR3 reads TGTGCCATTAGCGGGGCATTAAGCTCCTACGAGCAGTACTTC.

The CDR3 reads CASSLGLAGNEQFF. CDR3 bases: TGTGCCAGCAGCTTAGGACTAGCGGGAAATGAGCAGTTCTTC. The rearrangement joins TRBV7-9 to TRBJ2-1; 11 nucleotides match TRBD2. With V trimmed by 1 base and J by 7 bases, 0 bases remained unmatched. CDR3 length: 14 amino acids. Germline CDR1 and CDR2: SEHNR and FQNEAQ (reference sequence).

The rearrangement joins TRBV5-6 to TRBJ2-5; the D gene is possibly TRBD1 (6 bases). Trimming cost V 2 bases and J 1 base, with 12 bases left between them. The CDR3 totals 15 residues. Germline-derived CDR1 and CDR2 are SGHDT and YYEEEE. CDR3 coding DNA: TGTGCCAGCAGCTTTGGTTACAGGGTCCAAGAGACCCAGTACTTC. It codes for CASSFGYRVQETQYF.

This chain joins TRBV7-9 and TRBJ2-3; 8 nucleotides agree with TRBD2. There are 15 residues in the CDR3. The V gene's germline CDR1 is SEHNR and CDR2 FQNEAQ (reference sequence). Trimming at V came to 4 bases and at J to 3 bases, leaving 6 bases not matched to a gene. The CDR3 is CASSSPGLGTDTQYF. The CDR3 nucleotides are TGTGCCAGCAGCTCACCGGGACTAGGAACAGATACGCAGTATTTT.

The chain has TRBV7-8 and TRBJ2-5; D unresolved. The J call may be faulty, since TRBJ2-7 better matches the DNA end. The CDR3 sequence is 15 residues long. Looked up from germline, CDR1 is SGHVS and CDR2 is FQNEAQ. The CDR3 is CASSLGLWEWGEQYF. The CDR3 DNA follows: TGTGCCAGCAGCTTAGGGCTCTGGGAATGGGGCGAGCAGTACTTC.

The chain combines TRBV6-1 with TRBJ2-1; 11 nucleotides agree with TRBD2. The germline V gene encodes CDR1 MNHNS and CDR2 SASEGT. Losses at the gene ends were 2 bases for V and 9 bases for J; bases not matched to a gene: 6. This CDR3 comprises 15 residues. The CDR3 DNA follows: TGTGCCAGCAGTGAAATAGCGGGGGGGCCGAGTGAGCAGTTCTTC. Its protein is CASSEIAGGPSEQFF.

The chain is built from TRBV30 and TRBJ2-5; weak D call: TRBD1 (6 bases). V was trimmed by 7 bases and J by 1 base, leaving 13 bases between them. From germline, CDR1 is GTSNPN and CDR2 SVGIG (reference sequence). The CDR3 totals 13 residues. CDR3: CASHGQFQETQYF. Here the CDR3 DNA reads TGTGCCTCGCACGGACAGTTCCAAGAGACCCAGTACTTC.

As for this clone: This specimen includes other DNA sequences encoding the same CDR3. V gene TRBV6-5 combines with J gene TRBJ2-7; 12 bases map to TRBD2. J gave up 6 bases and V 2 bases, and 5 bases lay outside the gene matches. Germline V CDR1 and CDR2: MNHEY, SVGAGI. This CDR3 is 15 amino acids long. The CDR3 coding sequence is TGTGCCAGCAGTTACGGACTAGCGGGAACGATCGAGCAGTACTTC. Protein sequence: CASSYGLAGTIEQYF.

This clone was counted a single time. The chain links TRBV6-5 to TRBJ1-1; D might be TRBD1 (5 bases). The length of the CDR3 is 11 residues. V dropped 8 bases and J dropped 12 bases, with 16 bases sitting between them. Germline V lookup: CDR1 MNHEY, CDR2 SVGAGI. Written as DNA, the CDR3 is TGTGCCAGCGAAGGAGGCCGGGGGTCTTTCTTT. It encodes CASEGGRGSFF.

As to this clone: Germline is not matched at one junction end, which may reflect a read error. The V call is TRBV5-4, the J call TRBJ1-4; 9 bases line up with TRBD1. Germline CDR1 and CDR2: SGHNT and YYREEE (reference sequence). This CDR3 is built from 14 residues. The CDR3 sequence: CASSSGTGFEKLLF. The CDR3 DNA reads as TGTGCCAGCAGCTCTGGGACAGGGTTTGAAAAACTGCTTTTT.